The 2 T cell receptor beta chains given below trace back to one sample, sequenced in a study of regulatory T cells in long-lasting Graves disease. Both iRepertoire HTBI primers and Arm-PCR of CDR3 regions were used to build the TCR beta libraries. TCRdb recomputed calls from the multiplex PCR reads with MiXCR, one row per CDR3 protein. The sample consists of 400,000 to 450,000 distinct CDR3 sequences, around 22% of them appearing once. Time point defined: persistent/refractory GD, antithyroid drugs over 5 years with positive TRAb. The TCR library was made from RNA that had been extracted from PBMCs in TRIzol. The input for sequencing was peripheral blood mononuclear cells (PBMCs), taken when the disease was refractory, from a patient treated with antithyroid drugs. The receptors derive from a female donor with Graves disease.

This clonotype was detected ten times or more. The chain recombines TRBV5-6 with TRBJ2-5, with a possible D match to TRBD2 (7 bases). Germline V CDR1 and CDR2: SGHDT, YYEEEE. The CDR3 runs 15 residues. V was clipped by 6 bases and J by 2 bases, with 17 bases between them. In DNA, the CDR3 is TGTGCCAGCACCCGGGGGGCTAGCGGACAAGAGACCCAGTACTTC. Translating it yields CASTRGASGQETQYF.

Many counts were recorded for this clonotype. The V call is TRBV27, the J call TRBJ1-1; 11 bases match TRBD1. Trimming cost V 3 bases and J 0 bases; bases outside gene matches: 6. The CDR3 sequence is 17 residues long. Germline V CDR1 and CDR2: MNHEY, SMNVEV (reference sequence). The CDR3 sequence is CASSFRDRGAVNTEAFF. As DNA, the CDR3 is TGTGCCAGCAGTTTTCGGGACAGGGGGGCGGTGAACACTGAAGCTTTCTTT.